These T cell receptor beta chains were read from a single sample in a study of blood T cells in healthy people across ages. TCRdb re-called the 5' RACE reads with MiXCR, one entry per CDR3 protein. The sample has roughly 1,800,000 distinct CDR3 sequences, 49% seen once; the top ten hold 2.1%. The sequencing input was blood. Receptors were obtained from a woman aged 40 to 50 in good health. CDR3s include the opening cysteine and the closing phenylalanine or tryptophan. A D gene is named only where the DNA matches it firmly. A row's size may be missing; if present it is once, few, many or a size class.

. TRBJ2-1 TRBV5-4 . CASSGRMAGFYNEQFF TGTGCCAGCAGCGGTAGAATGGCAGGGTTTTACAATGAGCAGTTCTTC
. TRBJ1-4 TRBV4-2 . CASSPRADSIANEKLFF TGTGCCAGCAGCCCCAGGGCGGACAGCATAGCTAATGAAAAACTGTTTTTT
once TRBJ1-5 TRBV2 . CASSEAGTSNQPQHF TGTGCCAGCAGTGAGGCAGGGACTAGCAATCAGCCCCAGCATTTT
. TRBJ1-5 TRBV13 . CASSLGGDRGQPQHF TGTGCCAGCAGCTTAGGGGGAGATAGGGGTCAGCCCCAGCATTTT
once TRBJ2-3 TRBV7-9 . CASSYPGTEGATQYF TGTGCCAGCAGCTACCCCGGGACGGAGGGTGCTACGCAGTATTTT
few TRBJ2-5 TRBV29-1 . CSVEGILAQETQYF TGCAGCGTTGAAGGAATCCTAGCCCAAGAGACCCAGTACTTC
. TRBJ2-1 TRBV14 TRBD2 CASSQGLAVLSSYNEQFF TGTGCCAGCAGCCAAGGACTAGCGGTACTAAGCTCCTACAATGAGCAGTTCTTC
. TRBJ2-5 TRBV6-5 . CASSYSGEQETQYF TGTGCCAGCAGTTACTCCGGAGAACAAGAGACCCAGTACTTC
few TRBJ2-4 TRBV15 . CATSREGPGVKNIQYF TGTGCCACCAGCAGAGAGGGCCCCGGGGTCAAAAACATTCAGTACTTC
. TRBJ1-5 TRBV12-3/TRBV12-4 TRBD1 CASSSSPGQGPQPQHF TGTGCCAGCAGTTCGTCGCCGGGACAGGGGCCTCAGCCCCAGCATTTT
. TRBJ1-4 TRBV5-1 TRBD1 CASAGTGSNAKLFF TGCGCCAGCGCCGGGACAGGATCTAATGCAAAACTGTTTTTT
few TRBJ2-3 TRBV27 TRBD2 CASSSGLAGEDTQYF TGTGCCAGCAGTTCCGGACTAGCGGGGGAAGATACGCAGTATTTT
few TRBJ2-7 TRBV5-1 TRBD1 CASTDRGHPYEQYF TGCGCCAGCACAGACAGGGGCCATCCCTACGAGCAGTACTTC
few TRBJ2-7 TRBV3-1 . CASSQEGLYEQYF TGTGCCAGCAGCCAAGAGGGCCTCTACGAGCAGTACTTC
. TRBJ2-7 TRBV19 . CASSIRSGERVYEQYF TGTGCCAGTAGTATAAGGTCCGGTGAAAGGGTCTACGAGCAGTACTTC
once TRBJ2-1 TRBV9 . CASSVYTPASSYNEQFF TGTGCCAGCAGCGTCTACACCCCAGCGAGCTCCTACAATGAGCAGTTCTTC
few TRBJ1-2 TRBV12-3/TRBV12-4 . CASSQRQNYGYTF TGTGCCAGCAGTCAGCGGCAGAACTATGGCTACACCTTC
. TRBJ2-1 TRBV28 . CASSYLEQFF TGTGCCAGCAGTTACTTGGAGCAGTTCTTC
. TRBJ2-1 TRBV20-1 . CSARDQGYEQFF TGCAGTGCTAGAGATCAGGGTTATGAGCAGTTCTTC
. TRBJ1-2 TRBV20-1 TRBD1 CSAPSYEGASSGYTF TGCAGTGCGCCCAGCTACGAGGGGGCTAGTTCTGGCTACACCTTC
. TRBJ1-2 TRBV4-1 TRBD1 CASSNVPGQGFGYTF TGCGCCAGCAGCAATGTACCGGGACAGGGATTTGGCTACACCTTC
. TRBJ2-3 TRBV7-2 TRBD2 CASSLGVAGASDTQYF TGTGCCAGCAGCTTAGGGGTAGCGGGGGCCTCAGATACGCAGTATTTT
few TRBJ2-3 TRBV10-3 . CAIGPRGDTDTQYF TGTGCCATCGGCCCGCGAGGGGACACAGATACGCAGTATTTT
few TRBJ2-7 TRBV7-2 . CASSQLLYRAYEQYF TGTGCCAGCAGCCAATTATTGTACAGAGCCTACGAGCAGTACTTC
few TRBJ2-1 TRBV28 . CASTHGTKQFF TGTGCCAGCACCCACGGCACTAAGCAGTTCTTC
. TRBJ2-5 TRBV3-1 . CASSQGQVPETQYF TGTGCCAGCAGCCAAGGACAGGTCCCAGAGACCCAGTACTTC
. TRBJ2-3 TRBV5-5 TRBD2 CASILAWSPDTQYF TGTGCCAGCATACTAGCGTGGAGTCCAGATACGCAGTATTTT
once TRBJ2-1 TRBV6-2/TRBV6-3 . CASSSVWVGEQFF TGTGCCAGCAGTTCCGTCTGGGTCGGTGAGCAGTTCTTC
. TRBJ1-4 TRBV20-1 . CSANPPGRTTNEKLFF TGCAGTGCTAATCCTCCGGGACGAACAACTAATGAAAAACTGTTTTTT
. TRBJ2-3 TRBV4-3 . CASKFTVITDTQYF TGCGCCAGCAAGTTTACGGTGATCACAGATACGCAGTATTTT
. TRBJ2-1 TRBV6-5 . CASSYRRGSSYNEQFF TGTGCCAGCAGTTATCGTCGGGGGAGCTCCTACAATGAGCAGTTCTTC
few TRBJ2-5 TRBV7-3 . CASSLMAGETQYF TGTGCCAGCAGCTTAATGGCGGGAGAGACCCAGTACTTC
few TRBJ2-5 TRBV7-9 TRBD1 CASSGLRDRGNETQYF TGTGCCAGCAGCGGCCTCCGGGACAGGGGAAATGAGACCCAGTACTTC
. TRBJ1-4 TRBV6-5 . CASSDGWSRNEKLFF TGTGCCAGCAGTGATGGTTGGTCCCGTAATGAAAAACTGTTTTTT
few TRBJ2-1 TRBV28 TRBD2 CASSSPSGGASEQFF TGTGCCAGCAGTTCTCCTAGCGGGGGGGCGAGTGAGCAGTTCTTC
. TRBJ1-2 TRBV4-2 . CASSQGGGDGYTF TGTGCCAGCAGCCAAGGGGGGGGAGATGGCTACACCTTC
few TRBJ1-2 TRBV14 TRBD1 CASSQARDRGLYGYTF TGTGCCAGCAGCCAAGCTCGGGACAGGGGGCTGTATGGCTACACCTTC
many TRBJ2-5 TRBV29-1 . CSAGETQYF TGCAGCGCTGGGGAGACCCAGTACTTC
few TRBJ2-1 TRBV18 . CASSRIAGVDGNEQFF TGTGCCAGCTCACGCATCGCCGGGGTCGACGGCAATGAGCAGTTCTTC
. TRBJ2-1 TRBV24-1 . CATSAYQGTNEQFF TGTGCCACCAGTGCCTACCAGGGTACGAATGAGCAGTTCTTC
. TRBJ2-7 TRBV14 TRBD2 CASSQPGLGTYEQYF TGTGCCAGCAGCCAACCGGGACTAGGGACCTACGAGCAGTACTTC
few TRBJ2-3 TRBV7-2 . CASSLFWGDSPTQYF TGTGCCAGCAGCTTATTTTGGGGCGATTCTCCTACGCAGTATTTT
. TRBJ1-4 TRBV29-1 . CSVGRNNEKLFF TGCAGCGTTGGCAGGAATAATGAAAAACTGTTTTTT
few TRBJ2-1 TRBV6-2/TRBV6-3 TRBD2 CASGGGETSYNEQFF TGTGCCAGCGGTGGGGGGGAGACCTCCTACAATGAGCAGTTCTTC
. TRBJ2-4 TRBV20-1 TRBD2 CSARLAGDLAKNIQYF TGCAGTGCCCGACTAGCGGGGGACTTAGCCAAAAACATTCAGTACTTC
. TRBJ1-2 TRBV5-1 TRBD1 CASSFQRTGNYGYTF TGCGCCAGCAGCTTCCAAAGGACAGGGAACTATGGCTACACCTTC
few TRBJ2-1 TRBV7-9 . CASTTAAGLDEQFF TGTGCCAGCACCACCGCCGCGGGGCTGGATGAGCAGTTCTTC
many TRBJ2-4 TRBV20-1 TRBD1 CSARDAGTGLNIQYF TGCAGTGCTAGAGATGCAGGGACAGGTCTAAACATTCAGTACTTC
. TRBJ1-1 TRBV4-2 . CASSSSRPLLNTEAFF TGTGCCAGCAGCTCGAGCAGGCCCCTGTTGAACACTGAAGCTTTCTTT
few TRBJ2-7 TRBV7-9 . CASSARQATSYEQYF TGTGCCAGCAGCGCTAGACAGGCAACCTCCTACGAGCAGTACTTC
once TRBJ1-5 TRBV20-1 TRBD1 CSVSENRGIQPQHF TGCAGTGTCTCCGAGAACAGGGGGATTCAGCCCCAGCATTTT
. TRBJ1-6 TRBV9 . CASSGRDSGDSPFHF TGTGCCAGCAGCGGACGGGACTCGGGGGATTCACCCTTCCACTTT